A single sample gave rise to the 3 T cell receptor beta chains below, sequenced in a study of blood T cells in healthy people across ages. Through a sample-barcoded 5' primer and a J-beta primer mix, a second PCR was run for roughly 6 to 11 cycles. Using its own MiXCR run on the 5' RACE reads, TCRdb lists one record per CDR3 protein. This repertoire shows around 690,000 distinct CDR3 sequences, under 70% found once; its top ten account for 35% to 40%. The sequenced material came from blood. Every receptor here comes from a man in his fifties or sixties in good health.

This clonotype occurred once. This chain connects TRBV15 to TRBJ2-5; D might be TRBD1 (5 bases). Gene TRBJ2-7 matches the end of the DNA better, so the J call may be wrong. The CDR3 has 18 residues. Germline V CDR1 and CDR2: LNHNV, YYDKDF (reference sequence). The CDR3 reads CATSRDMQGRLLVPEQYF. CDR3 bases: TGTGCCACCAGCAGAGATATGCAGGGTCGTCTCCTTGTCCCCGAGCAGTACTTC.

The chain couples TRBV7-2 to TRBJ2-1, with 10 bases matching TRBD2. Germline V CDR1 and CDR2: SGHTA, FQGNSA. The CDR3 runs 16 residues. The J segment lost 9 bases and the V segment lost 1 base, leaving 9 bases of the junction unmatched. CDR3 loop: CASSLEQRGGWVEQFF. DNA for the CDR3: TGTGCCAGCAGCTTAGAACAGCGGGGGGGATGGGTTGAGCAGTTCTTC.

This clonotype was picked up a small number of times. In DNA form, the CDR3 reads TGCAGTGCTAGTCAGATAATTATATACAGGGCAGACTATGGCTACACCTTC. The encoded protein is CSASQIIIYRADYGYTF. The chain joins TRBV20-1 to TRBJ1-2; D may be TRBD1 (6 bases). V was trimmed by 3 bases and J by 3 bases, leaving 23 bases between them. This CDR3 has 17 amino acids. The V gene's germline CDR1 is DFQATT and CDR2 SNEGSKA (reference sequence).